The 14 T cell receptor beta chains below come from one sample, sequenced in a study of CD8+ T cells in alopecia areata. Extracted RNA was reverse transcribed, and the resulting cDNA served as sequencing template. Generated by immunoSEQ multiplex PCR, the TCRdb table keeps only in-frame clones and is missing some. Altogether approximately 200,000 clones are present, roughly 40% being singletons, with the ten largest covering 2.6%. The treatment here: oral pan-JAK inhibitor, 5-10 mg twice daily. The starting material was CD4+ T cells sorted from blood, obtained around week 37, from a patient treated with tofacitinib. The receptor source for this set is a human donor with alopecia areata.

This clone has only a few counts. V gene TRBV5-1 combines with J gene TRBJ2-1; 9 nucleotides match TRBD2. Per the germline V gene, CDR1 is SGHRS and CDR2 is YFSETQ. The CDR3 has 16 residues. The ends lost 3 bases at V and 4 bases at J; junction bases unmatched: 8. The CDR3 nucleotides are TGCGCCAGCAGCTCAGGACTAGCGATGTCTTACAATGAGCAGTTCTTC. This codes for CASSSGLAMSYNEQFF.

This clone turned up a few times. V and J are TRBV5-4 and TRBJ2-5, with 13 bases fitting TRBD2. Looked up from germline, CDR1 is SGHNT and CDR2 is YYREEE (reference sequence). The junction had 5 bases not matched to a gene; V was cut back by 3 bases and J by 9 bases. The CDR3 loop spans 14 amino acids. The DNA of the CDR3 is TGTGCCAGCAGCTGGACTAGCGGGGGCAAGGCCCAGTACTTC. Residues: CASSWTSGGKAQYF.

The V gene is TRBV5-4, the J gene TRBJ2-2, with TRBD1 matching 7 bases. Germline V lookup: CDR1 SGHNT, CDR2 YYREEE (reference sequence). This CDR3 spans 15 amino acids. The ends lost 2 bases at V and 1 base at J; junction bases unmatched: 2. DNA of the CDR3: TGTGCCAGCAGCTTCCGGGACAGGAACACCGGGGAGCTGTTTTTT. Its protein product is CASSFRDRNTGELFF.

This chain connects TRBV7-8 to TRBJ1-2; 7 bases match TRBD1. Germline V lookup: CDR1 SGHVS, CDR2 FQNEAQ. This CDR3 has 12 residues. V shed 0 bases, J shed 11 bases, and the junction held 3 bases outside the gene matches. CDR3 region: CASSLAGQPYTF. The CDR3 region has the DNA TGTGCCAGCAGCTTAGCGGGACAGCCATACACCTTC.

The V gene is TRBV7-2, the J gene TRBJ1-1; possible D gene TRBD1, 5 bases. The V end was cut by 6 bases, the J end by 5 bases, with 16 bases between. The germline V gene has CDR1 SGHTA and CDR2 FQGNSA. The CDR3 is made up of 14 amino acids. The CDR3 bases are TGTGCCAGCAGTCAGACAGCCCGGTGGACTGAAGCTTTCTTT. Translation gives CASSQTARWTEAFF.

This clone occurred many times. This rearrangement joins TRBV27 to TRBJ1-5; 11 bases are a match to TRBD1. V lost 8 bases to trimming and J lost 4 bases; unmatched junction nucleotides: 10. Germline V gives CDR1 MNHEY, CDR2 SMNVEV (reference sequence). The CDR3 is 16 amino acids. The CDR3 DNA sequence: TGTGCCAGCCGCAAATCCCGGGACAGGGGGAATCAGCCCCAGCATTTT. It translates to CASRKSRDRGNQPQHF.

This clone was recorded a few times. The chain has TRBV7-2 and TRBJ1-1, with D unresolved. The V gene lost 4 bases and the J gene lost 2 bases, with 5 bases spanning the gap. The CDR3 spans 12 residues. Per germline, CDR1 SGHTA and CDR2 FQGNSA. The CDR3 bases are TGTGCCAGCAGCTCGGCTAACACTGAAGCTTTCTTT. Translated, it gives CASSSANTEAFF.

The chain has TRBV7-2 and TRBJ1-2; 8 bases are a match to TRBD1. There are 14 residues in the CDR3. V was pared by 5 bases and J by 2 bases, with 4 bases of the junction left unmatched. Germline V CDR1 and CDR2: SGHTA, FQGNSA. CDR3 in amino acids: CASSPPGGNYGYTF. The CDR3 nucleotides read TGTGCCAGCAGCCCCCCAGGGGGCAACTATGGCTACACCTTC.

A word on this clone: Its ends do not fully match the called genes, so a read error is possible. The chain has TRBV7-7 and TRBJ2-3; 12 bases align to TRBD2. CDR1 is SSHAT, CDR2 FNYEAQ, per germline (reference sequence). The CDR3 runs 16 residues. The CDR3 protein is CASSLGLAGHTDTQYF. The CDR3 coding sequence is TGTGCTAGCAGCCTTGGACTAGCGGGACACACAGATACGCAGTATTTT.

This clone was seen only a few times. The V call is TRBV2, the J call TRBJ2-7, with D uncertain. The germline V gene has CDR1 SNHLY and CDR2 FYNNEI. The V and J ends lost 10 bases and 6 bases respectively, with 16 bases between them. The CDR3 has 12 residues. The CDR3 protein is CATSSSAFEQYF. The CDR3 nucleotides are TGTGCCACCTCCAGTTCGGCCTTCGAGCAGTACTTC.

The chain's CDR3 is CAWTDVYGDTQYF. CDR3 DNA: TGTGCCTGGACTGACGTATACGGAGATACGCAGTATTTT. The genes are TRBV30 and TRBJ2-3; no clear D gene. The V and J ends lost 4 bases and 5 bases respectively, with 13 bases between them. Germline-derived CDR1 and CDR2 are GTSNPN and SVGIG (reference sequence). The CDR3 has 13 residues.

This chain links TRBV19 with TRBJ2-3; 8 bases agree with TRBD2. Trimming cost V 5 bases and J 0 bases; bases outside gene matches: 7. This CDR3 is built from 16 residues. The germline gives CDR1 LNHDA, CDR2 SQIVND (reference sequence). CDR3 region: CASSLRTSRSTDTQYF. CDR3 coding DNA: TGTGCCAGTAGTCTTAGGACTAGCAGAAGCACAGATACGCAGTATTTT.

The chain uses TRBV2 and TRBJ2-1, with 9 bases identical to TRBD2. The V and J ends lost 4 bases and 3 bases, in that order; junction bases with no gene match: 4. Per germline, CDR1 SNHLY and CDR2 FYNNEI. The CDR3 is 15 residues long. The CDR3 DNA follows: TGTGCCAGCAGTGGGTCTAGCGGGATCTACAATGAGCAGTTCTTC. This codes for CASSGSSGIYNEQFF.

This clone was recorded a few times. CDR3 coding DNA: TGTGCCGGTGACCATAGCGGGACTACGAGGCAGTACTTC. It translates to CAGDHSGTTRQYF. The chain carries TRBV30 and TRBJ2-7, with 8 bases that match TRBD2. Germline loops: CDR1 GTSNPN, CDR2 SVGIG (reference sequence). The CDR3 has 13 residues. Trimming took 8 bases from V and 9 from J; bases not matched to a gene: 15.